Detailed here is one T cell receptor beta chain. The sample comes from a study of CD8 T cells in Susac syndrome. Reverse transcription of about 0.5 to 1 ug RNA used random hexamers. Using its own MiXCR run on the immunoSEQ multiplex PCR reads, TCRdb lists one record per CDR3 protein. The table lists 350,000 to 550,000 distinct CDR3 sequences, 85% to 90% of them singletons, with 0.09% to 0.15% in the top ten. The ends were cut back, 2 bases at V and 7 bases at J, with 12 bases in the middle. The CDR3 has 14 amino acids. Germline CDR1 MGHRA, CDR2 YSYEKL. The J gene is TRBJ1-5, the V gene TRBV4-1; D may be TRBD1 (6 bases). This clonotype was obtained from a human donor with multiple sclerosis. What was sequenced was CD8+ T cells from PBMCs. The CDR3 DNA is TGCGCCAGCAGCCAAACAGGGTATGGGCAGCCCCAGCATTTT. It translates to CASSQTGYGQPQHF.